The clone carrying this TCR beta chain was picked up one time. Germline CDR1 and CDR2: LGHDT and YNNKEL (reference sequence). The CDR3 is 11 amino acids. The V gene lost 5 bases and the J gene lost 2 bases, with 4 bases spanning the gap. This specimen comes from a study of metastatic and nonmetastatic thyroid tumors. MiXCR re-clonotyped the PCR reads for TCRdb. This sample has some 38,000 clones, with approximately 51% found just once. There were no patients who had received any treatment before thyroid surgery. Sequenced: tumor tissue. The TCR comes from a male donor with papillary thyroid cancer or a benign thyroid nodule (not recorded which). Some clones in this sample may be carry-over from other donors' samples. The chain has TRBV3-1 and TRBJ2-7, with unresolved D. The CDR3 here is CASSSTYEQYF. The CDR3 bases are TGTGCCAGCAGCTCCACCTACGAGCAGTACTTC.